A single sample is the source of the 26 T cell receptor beta chains below, sequenced in a study of siplizumab effects on memory and regulatory T cells. Profiling relied on immunoSEQ multiplex PCR, and the TCRdb table lists in-frame clones only, not all of them. The table shows approximately 84,000 clones, with over 90% occurring only once. Sequences were obtained from CD8+ T cells sorted from blood. These receptors came from a human donor in good health.

The chain combines TRBV9 with TRBJ2-7; 9 bases are a match to TRBD1. CDR3 length: 15 residues. Trimming at V came to 3 bases and at J to 6 bases, leaving 10 bases not matched to a gene. The V gene's germline CDR1 is SGDLS and CDR2 YYNGEE. The CDR3 sequence: CASSAAGTGSPEQYF. In DNA, the CDR3 is TGTGCCAGCAGCGCAGCCGGGACAGGGTCCCCCGAGCAGTACTTC.

The chain combines TRBV6-1 with TRBJ1-2; no firm D call. V lost 1 base, J lost 4 bases, and 16 bases lay in between. Germline values: CDR1 MNHNS, CDR2 SASEGT. CDR3 size: 16 residues. The CDR3 nucleotides are TGTGCCAGCAGTGAAGAGGCCCTAGACGGGCCCTATGGCTACACCTTC. This gives the protein CASSEEALDGPYGYTF.

The gene calls are TRBV19 and TRBJ1-5; 7 nucleotides align to TRBD1. The CDR3 runs to 15 residues. With 5 bases clipped from V and 0 bases from J, the junction kept 4 bases outside the gene matches. Germline assignment: CDR1 LNHDA and CDR2 SQIVND (reference sequence). The DNA for the CDR3 is TGTGCCAGTAGTGGGACAGATTATAGCAATCAGCCCCAGCATTTT. Its translation is CASSGTDYSNQPQHF.

The J gene is TRBJ1-2, the V gene TRBV27; D possibly corresponds to TRBD1 (5 bases). The V gene's germline CDR1 is MNHEY and CDR2 SMNVEV (reference sequence). The CDR3 contains 14 residues. Trimming stripped 2 bases from V and 2 bases from J, with 9 bases between. The CDR3: CASSLDRTNYGYTF. The CDR3 DNA reads TGTGCCAGCAGTTTAGACAGAACGAACTATGGCTACACCTTC.

The chain is built from TRBV1 and TRBJ1-5; TRBD1, the D gene given by the table, was not confirmed from the DNA. TRBV1 has pseudogene status. The length of the CDR3 is 18 residues. CDR3 protein: CTSSHPETGSIEDQPQHF. The CDR3 DNA follows: TGCACCAGCAGCCACCCCGAGACAGGGTCAATTGAGGATCAGCCCCAGCATTTT.

This chain links TRBV5-1 with TRBJ2-1, with TRBD1 matching 10 bases. V dropped 4 bases and J dropped 6; count of bases not matched to a gene: 7. The CDR3 covers 15 residues. The V gene's germline CDR1 is SGHRS and CDR2 YFSETQ. The CDR3 protein is CASSIRTGGGNEQFF. As DNA, the CDR3 is TGCGCCAGCAGCATCCGGACAGGGGGAGGCAATGAGCAGTTCTTC.

V is TRBV7-2 and J is TRBJ2-7; D may be TRBD2 (6 bases). The V gene lost 2 bases and the J gene lost 0 bases, with 11 bases spanning the gap. The CDR3 extends over 15 amino acids. Looked up from germline, CDR1 is SGHTA and CDR2 is FQGNSA. CDR3 sequence reads: CASSLQGGSSYEQYF. The DNA for the CDR3 is TGTGCCAGCAGCTTACAGGGAGGAAGCTCCTACGAGCAGTACTTC.

The J gene is TRBJ1-4, the V gene TRBV2, with D unresolved. V lost 10 bases and J lost 4, with 13 bases in between. CDR1 and CDR2 from the germline V gene are SNHLY and FYNNEI. There are 13 residues in the CDR3. In DNA, the CDR3 is TGTGCCATCCGGGCCAGAATTAATGAAAAACTGTTTTTT. Translation: CAIRARINEKLFF.

The V call is TRBV2, the J call TRBJ2-7; TRBD2 matches at 11 bases. The CDR3 is 15 amino acids. Germline-derived CDR1 and CDR2 are SNHLY and FYNNEI. V shed 7 bases, J shed 2 bases, and the junction held 7 bases outside the gene matches. The CDR3 region is CASTWTSGSTYEQYF. For the CDR3, the DNA is TGTGCCAGCACCTGGACTAGCGGGTCCACCTACGAGCAGTACTTC. Complete variable domain (other parts from reference TRBV2 and TRBJ2-7): EPEVTQTPSHQVTQMGQEVILRCVPISNHLYFYWYRQILGQKVEFLVSFYNNEISEKSEIFDDQFSVERPDGSNFTLKIRSTKLEDSAMYFCASTWTSGSTYEQYFGPGTRLTVT.

The chain employs TRBV7-9 and TRBJ2-1; D gene uncertain. Trimming removed 10 bases at V and 0 bases at J, with 10 bases between. This CDR3 is 13 amino acids long. Looked up from germline, CDR1 is SEHNR and CDR2 is FQNEAQ (reference sequence). CDR3 coding DNA: TGTGCCACCCGGGCCCCCTCCTACAATGAGCAGTTCTTC. Residues: CATRAPSYNEQFF.

CDR3 DNA: TGTGCCAGCAGCCAATACATGGGAGCGGGAAACACCATATATTTT. This encodes CASSQYMGAGNTIYF. This sequence joins TRBV14 and TRBJ1-3; D gene uncertain. CDR1 and CDR2 (germline): SGHDN, FVKESK. V was shortened by 2 bases and J by 4 bases, with 12 bases between the two germline ends. This CDR3 comprises 15 residues.

The CDR3 spells CASSVVPSGRAEGNEQFF. The DNA for the CDR3 is TGTGCCAGCAGCGTAGTGCCTAGCGGGAGGGCCGAGGGGAATGAGCAGTTCTTC. The genes are TRBV9 and TRBJ2-1; 12 bases are a match to TRBD2. This CDR3 spans 18 amino acids. Per the germline V gene, CDR1 is SGDLS and CDR2 is YYNGEE. The trim removed 0 bases at V and 7 bases at J, leaving 11 bases unmatched.

This chain connects TRBV5-1 to TRBJ2-3; 13 nucleotides match TRBD2. CDR1 and CDR2 (germline): SGHRS, YFSETQ. The length of the CDR3 is 19 residues. Trimming took 3 bases from V and 4 from J; bases not matched to a gene: 14. In DNA, the CDR3 is TGCGCCAGCAGCTCCCTGAGACTAGCGGGAGGTAACAGGGCAGATACGCAGTATTTT. Translation gives CASSSLRLAGGNRADTQYF.

The rearrangement joins TRBV4-1 to TRBJ2-7; the D gene is possibly TRBD1 (5 bases). This CDR3 spans 16 amino acids. CDR1 is MGHRA, CDR2 YSYEKL, per germline. With 0 bases removed from V and 3 bases from J, the gap between germline ends came to 15 bases. Written as DNA, the CDR3 is TGCGCCAGCAGCCAAGATAGGGGAACAAACGTCTACGAGCAGTACTTC. This encodes CASSQDRGTNVYEQYF.

CDR3: CASSLRANYEQYF. CDR3 nucleotides: TGTGCCAGCAGTTTAAGGGCCAACTACGAGCAGTACTTC. The chain combines TRBV27 with TRBJ2-7; the D is unclear. The CDR3 totals 13 residues. Germline values: CDR1 MNHEY, CDR2 SMNVEV (reference sequence). V lost 2 bases and J lost 3, with 8 bases in between.

V is TRBV10-3 and J is TRBJ1-2; D not certain. Germline CDR1 ENHRY, CDR2 SYGVKD. V lost 5 bases, J lost 2 bases, and 18 bases lay in between. This CDR3 region has 16 residues. This CDR3 reads CAISRPKTDLNYGYTF. CDR3 DNA: TGTGCCATCAGTAGACCAAAGACTGACTTAAACTATGGCTACACCTTC.

The V gene is TRBV5-6, the J gene TRBJ2-1; TRBD2 is a possible D gene (6 bases). CDR1 and CDR2 from the germline V gene are SGHDT and YYEEEE. Trimming pared 2 bases from V and 5 bases from J, leaving 20 bases between. The CDR3 is made up of 17 amino acids. The CDR3 protein is CASSFFRDSRRDNEQFF. CDR3 nucleotide sequence: TGTGCCAGCAGCTTTTTCCGGGACTCTCGCCGCGACAATGAGCAGTTCTTC.

The rearrangement uses TRBV7-9 and TRBJ2-1; TRBD1 is a possible D gene (5 bases). This CDR3 has 13 amino acids. Trimming shortened V by 2 bases and J by 8 bases, and 10 bases separated the two germline ends. The germline CDR1 and CDR2 sequences are SEHNR and FQNEAQ (reference sequence). The DNA for the CDR3 is TGTGCCAGCAGCTTACGACAGATCGATGAGCAGTTCTTC. As protein: CASSLRQIDEQFF.

This CDR3 reads CASSVTSGGTYEQYF. DNA for the CDR3: TGTGCCAGCAGCGTGACTAGCGGGGGAACCTACGAGCAGTACTTC. This rearrangement joins TRBV11-2 to TRBJ2-7; TRBD2 agrees at 12 bases. The CDR3 extends over 15 amino acids. Germline V CDR1 and CDR2: SGHAT, FQNNGV. The V and J ends lost 5 bases and 2 bases, in that order; junction bases with no gene match: 4.

The chain is built from TRBV27 and TRBJ2-1; D unresolved. Deletions cut 3 bases from V and 0 bases from J, with 3 bases between. CDR1 is MNHEY and CDR2 is SMNVEV in the germline V gene (reference sequence). The CDR3 has 13 amino acids. The CDR3 loop is CASSFSSYNEQFF. The CDR3 nucleotides read TGTGCCAGCAGTTTTAGCTCCTACAATGAGCAGTTCTTC.

The gene calls are TRBV7-8 and TRBJ1-2; weak D call: TRBD1 (6 bases). V lost 5 bases and J 5 bases, leaving 18 bases between the germline ends. CDR1 and CDR2 from the germline V gene are SGHVS and FQNEAQ. The length of the CDR3 is 15 residues. CDR3 residues: CASSTPSGTPYGYTF. CDR3 bases: TGTGCCAGCAGCACTCCATCAGGGACACCTTATGGCTACACCTTC.

This rearrangement joins TRBV27 to TRBJ2-7; the D is unclear. CDR3 size: 14 residues. Deletions cut 1 base from V and 4 bases from J, with 11 bases between. Germline V gene lookup returns CDR1 MNHEY and CDR2 SMNVEV (reference sequence). The CDR3 DNA follows: TGTGCCAGCAGTTTATATGGCGGTATATACGAGCAGTACTTC. It is translated as CASSLYGGIYEQYF.

This clone occurred once. The chain recombines TRBV7-9 with TRBJ2-7; 8 bases match TRBD1. The germline V gene has CDR1 SEHNR and CDR2 FQNEAQ (reference sequence). CDR3 length: 16 residues. V trimming: 5 bases; J trimming: 3 bases; junction bases outside the gene matches: 12. In DNA, the CDR3 is TGTGCCAGCAGCCGGCCTGGACAGGGAGTTTTCTACGAGCAGTACTTC. It codes for CASSRPGQGVFYEQYF.

This rearrangement joins TRBV7-9 to TRBJ1-3; D may be TRBD1 (5 bases). Looked up from germline, CDR1 is SEHNR and CDR2 is FQNEAQ (reference sequence). With 4 bases removed from V and 1 base from J, the gap between germline ends came to 8 bases. There are 14 residues in the CDR3. In DNA, the CDR3 is TGTGCCAGCAGCTCGAGACAGTCTGGAAACACCATATATTTT. Translation: CASSSRQSGNTIYF.

This sequence joins TRBV7-3 and TRBJ2-2; 10 nucleotides agree with TRBD2. Germline CDR1 is SGHTA and CDR2 is FQGTGA. The CDR3 covers 16 residues. The V gene end was trimmed by 5 bases and the J gene end by 2 bases; junction bases not matched to a gene: 5. The CDR3: CASSAPSGSNTGELFF. The CDR3, as DNA: TGTGCCAGCAGCGCCCCTAGCGGGAGTAACACCGGGGAGCTGTTTTTT.

J is TRBJ1-1 and V is TRBV5-1; D call uncertain. Trimming left V 4 bases short and J 3 bases short, with 16 bases between. The germline CDR1 and CDR2 sequences are SGHRS and YFSETQ. CDR3 length: 15 residues. The CDR3 here is CASSLLLNGDTEAFF. The CDR3 region has the DNA TGCGCCAGCAGCCTCCTACTTAACGGGGACACTGAAGCTTTCTTT.